This T cell receptor (beta chain) emerged from a study of metastatic and nonmetastatic thyroid tumors. Study background: Repertoires from malignant and benign thyroid patients were compared across blood and tumor or nodule tissue.

Among the patients, none had received any treatment before thyroid surgery. Using MiXCR, TCRdb re-called clones from the PCR reads. This sample has some 25,000 clones, with approximately 24% found just once. J lost 6 bases, V lost 5 bases, and 9 bases had no gene match. Looked up from germline, CDR1 is MNHNS and CDR2 is SASEGT. This CDR3 comprises 15 residues. This clone was found many times. The V and J genes are TRBV6-1 and TRBJ1-5; 8 bases fit TRBD1. The clonotype was recovered from a female donor with papillary thyroid cancer or a benign thyroid nodule (not recorded which). Some clones in this sample may be carry-over from other donors' samples. Sample: blood. The CDR3 DNA reads as TGTGCCAGCAGTCCCACAGGGGGAGGAGGTCAGCCCCAGCATTTT. Translating gives CASSPTGGGGQPQHF.